Below are 30 T cell receptor beta chains sequenced from a single sample in a study of shared clonotypes between healthy human individuals. The data were produced by immunoSEQ multiplex PCR, yet TCRdb's version contains in-frame clones alone and is incomplete. The repertoire holds 2 million to 2.5 million clones, with 95% as singletons. Sequenced sample: naive CD4+ T cells sorted from blood. The sample's subset: CD45RA+ positively selected. The origin of the receptors is a man in his late teens or twenties in good health.

The rearrangement links TRBV2 to TRBJ1-6; 7 bases line up with TRBD1. The V and J ends lost 6 bases and 14 bases, in that order; junction bases with no gene match: 19. The CDR3 consists of 16 residues. CDR1 is SNHLY, CDR2 FYNNEI, per germline. The CDR3 DNA is TGTGCCAGCAGCTCCTGGACAGGTTCCCCGTCTTTGGCCCTCCACTTT. Translation gives CASSSWTGSPSLALHF. Drawing the rest from reference TRBV2 and TRBJ1-6, the complete variable domain is EPEVTQTPSHQVTQMGQEVILRCVPISNHLYFYWYRQILGQKVEFLVSFYNNEISEKSEIFDDQFSVERPDGSNFTLKIRSTKLEDSAMYFCASSSWTGSPSLALHFGNGTRLTVT.

The genes are TRBV12-5 and TRBJ1-1; 9 bases agree with TRBD1. Per the germline V gene, CDR1 is LGHNT and CDR2 is FRNRAP. After removal of 0 bases from V and 5 bases from J, the junction contained 7 bases not matched to a gene. The CDR3 is 16 amino acids. CDR3 protein: CASGLVLTGGGTEAFF. As DNA, the CDR3 is TGTGCTAGTGGTTTGGTCCTAACAGGGGGCGGAACTGAAGCTTTCTTT.

This clone was picked up a small number of times. This rearrangement joins TRBV4-2 to TRBJ2-2; D ambiguous. Trimming removed 0 bases at V and 7 bases at J, with 15 bases between. The CDR3 consists of 16 residues. Germline assignment: CDR1 LGHNA and CDR2 YNFKEQ. CDR3 coding DNA: TGTGCCAGCAGCCAAGAAGGAACCACCTCACACGGGGAGCTGTTTTTT. This translates into CASSQEGTTSHGELFF.

This clone was seen a single time. The V call is TRBV9, the J call TRBJ1-3; D is uncertain. Per germline, CDR1 SGDLS and CDR2 YYNGEE. V lost 2 bases and J 0 bases, leaving 12 bases between the germline ends. The length of the CDR3 is 16 residues. CDR3 residues: CASSVLQSFSGNTIYF. DNA of the CDR3: TGTGCCAGCAGCGTTCTACAGTCTTTCTCTGGAAACACCATATATTTT.

The chain's CDR3 is CASSIGGGTNTQYF. CDR3 nucleotides: TGTGCCAGTAGTATAGGCGGCGGGACAAATACGCAGTATTTT. The chain joins TRBV19 to TRBJ2-3; D may match TRBD1 or TRBD2 (6 bases each). Germline assignment: CDR1 LNHDA and CDR2 SQIVND (reference sequence). The germline V and J ends were trimmed by 1 base and 7 bases, with 12 bases remaining between them. The length of the CDR3 is 14 residues.

This clone came up once. This rearrangement joins TRBV2 to TRBJ2-5; D gene unclear. The germline V and J ends were trimmed by 5 bases and 2 bases, with 15 bases remaining between them. This CDR3 spans 15 amino acids. Germline V gene lookup returns CDR1 SNHLY and CDR2 FYNNEI. In DNA, the CDR3 is TGTGCCAGCAGTCGCGACCTGACGCGACAAGAGACCCAGTACTTC. Encoded protein: CASSRDLTRQETQYF. Together with reference TRBV2 and TRBJ2-5, the CDR3 gives the full variable domain: EPEVTQTPSHQVTQMGQEVILRCVPISNHLYFYWYRQILGQKVEFLVSFYNNEISEKSEIFDDQFSVERPDGSNFTLKIRSTKLEDSAMYFCASSRDLTRQETQYFGPGTRLLVL.

The gene calls are TRBV4-1 and TRBJ2-1, with 9 bases identical to TRBD2. The CDR3 totals 16 residues. The germline V gene has CDR1 MGHRA and CDR2 YSYEKL. V shed 1 base and J 8 bases; nucleotides not matched to a gene: 9. CDR3 region: CASSQGRASGKYEQFF. CDR3 nucleotide sequence: TGCGCCAGCAGCCAAGGCCGGGCTAGCGGGAAATATGAGCAGTTCTTC.

This chain links TRBV5-1 with TRBJ1-6; D is possibly TRBD1 (5 bases). The CDR3 contains 16 residues. Deletions cut 0 bases from V and 9 bases from J, with 16 bases between. Germline values: CDR1 SGHRS, CDR2 YFSETQ. The CDR3 DNA is TGCGCCAGCAGCTTGGGGGGCAGCCACCAAGGTTCACCCCTCCACTTT. This translates into CASSLGGSHQGSPLHF.

The chain links TRBV19 to TRBJ2-3, with a weak D call TRBD2 (5 bases). CDR1 and CDR2 from the germline V gene are LNHDA and SQIVND (reference sequence). The germline V and J ends were trimmed by 7 bases and 5 bases, with 16 bases remaining between them. The CDR3 consists of 14 residues. In DNA form, the CDR3 reads TGTGCCAGTACCCCCCGGGGTGTCCGAGATACGCAGTATTTT. It is translated as CASTPRGVRDTQYF. Complete variable domain (other parts from reference TRBV19 and TRBJ2-3): DGGITQSPKYLFRKEGQNVTLSCEQNLNHDAMYWYRQDPGQGLRLIYYSQIVNDFQKGDIAEGYSVSREKKESFPLTVTSAQKNPTAFYLCASTPRGVRDTQYFGPGTRLTVL.

This chain links TRBV6-6 with TRBJ2-2; D gene uncertain. The CDR3 has 15 amino acids. Germline values: CDR1 MNHNY, CDR2 SVGAGI (reference sequence). Between the trimmed V and J ends, which lost 5 bases and 0 bases, there was a span of 10 bases. The DNA for the CDR3 is TGTGCCAGCAGTGTTACGGTTGCGAACACCGGGGAGCTGTTTTTT. Protein product: CASSVTVANTGELFF.

This sequence joins TRBV6-1 and TRBJ2-7; 10 nucleotides align to TRBD1. V shed 7 bases and J 6 bases; nucleotides not matched to a gene: 3. In germline, CDR1 is MNHNS, CDR2 SASEGT. CDR3 length equals 12 residues. This CDR3 is CASIRTGGEQYF. CDR3 nucleotide sequence: TGTGCCAGCATTAGGACAGGGGGCGAGCAGTACTTC.

This sequence joins TRBV29-1 and TRBJ2-3; tentatively, D is TRBD1 (5 bases). This CDR3 contains 13 residues. Trimming left V 5 bases short and J 8 bases short, with 17 bases between. From germline, CDR1 is SQVTM and CDR2 ANQGSEA. CDR3 in DNA: TGCAGCGTTCAACTTACAGGTCAGGCTACGCAGTATTTT. Translated, it gives CSVQLTGQATQYF.

About this clone itself: Other DNA sequences of this sample code for an identical CDR3. The rearrangement uses TRBV9 and TRBJ2-2; either TRBD1 or TRBD2 may supply D (6 bases each). V lost 5 bases to trimming and J lost 2 bases, with 13 bases between them. This CDR3 contains 15 residues. Germline values: CDR1 SGDLS, CDR2 YYNGEE. Here the CDR3 DNA reads TGTGCCAGCAGTTTAACGGGGGCAAACACCGGGGAGCTGTTTTTT. The encoded protein is CASSLTGANTGELFF.

The CDR3 protein is CASSRQSGAFF. In DNA, the CDR3 is TGTGCCAGCAGTCGACAGTCGGGAGCTTTCTTT. This sequence joins TRBV6-6 and TRBJ1-1; a weak D match, TRBD1 (5 bases). With 5 bases removed from V and 10 bases from J, the gap between germline ends came to 11 bases. The CDR3 sequence is 11 residues long. Germline-derived CDR1 and CDR2 are MNHNY and SVGAGI (reference sequence).

The chain combines TRBV7-6 with TRBJ1-2, with D perhaps matching TRBD1 (5 bases). With 2 bases removed from V and 5 bases from J, the gap between germline ends came to 9 bases. There are 13 residues in the CDR3. Germline V gives CDR1 SGHVS, CDR2 FNYEAQ. As DNA, the CDR3 is TGTGCCAGCAGCTTAACTGCAGGGTATGGCTACACCTTC. Translation: CASSLTAGYGYTF.

This sequence joins TRBV4-3 and TRBJ1-3; 8 positions agree with TRBD1. The CDR3 totals 16 residues. After removal of 1 base from V and 5 bases from J, the junction contained 7 bases not matched to a gene. CDR1 LGHNA and CDR2 YSLEER come from the germline V gene. The CDR3 region has the DNA TGCGCCAGCAGCCAAGGACGGCAGGGGGCGAGAAACACCATATATTTT. Residues: CASSQGRQGARNTIYF.

DNA of the CDR3: TGTGCCAGCTCATTAGACAGGGTAGCCAAAAACATTCAGTACTTC. It encodes CASSLDRVAKNIQYF. The genes are TRBV18 and TRBJ2-4; TRBD1 aligns across 7 bases. CDR1 and CDR2 from the germline V gene are KGHSH and LQKENI. Unmatched junction bases numbered 4, after V lost 5 bases and J lost 0 bases. CDR3 size: 15 residues.

This chain links TRBV5-1 with TRBJ1-2; 7 bases are shared with TRBD1. The CDR3 length is 14 residues. V was clipped by 2 bases and J by 8 bases; unmatched bases: 9. Germline V gene lookup returns CDR1 SGHRS and CDR2 YFSETQ. In DNA, the CDR3 is TGCGCCAGCAGCTTAGACAGGGTTTCGAACGGCTACACCTTC. It yields the protein CASSLDRVSNGYTF.

The V and J genes are TRBV6-1 and TRBJ2-5, with D unclear. This CDR3 is built from 13 residues. Germline assignment: CDR1 MNHNS and CDR2 SASEGT. Trimming took 2 bases from V and 2 from J, leaving 6 bases between them. CDR3 sequence reads: CASSEIRQETQYF. CDR3 nucleotide sequence: TGTGCCAGCAGTGAAATTAGGCAAGAGACCCAGTACTTC.

This clone was picked up one time. This chain links TRBV6-6 with TRBJ2-7; D gene unclear. The V end lost 5 bases, the J end lost 1 base, and 6 bases lay between the germline ends. Per germline, CDR1 MNHNY and CDR2 SVGAGI (reference sequence). The CDR3 has 12 amino acids. The CDR3: CASSPQSYEQYF. The CDR3 nucleotides read TGTGCCAGCAGTCCTCAATCCTACGAGCAGTACTTC.

This rearrangement joins TRBV5-1 to TRBJ1-3; D may be TRBD1 (6 bases). From germline, CDR1 is SGHRS and CDR2 YFSETQ. CDR3 length: 14 residues. V was clipped by 4 bases and J by 4 bases, with 12 bases between them. The CDR3 bases are TGCGCCAGCAGCCCCCGGACAGACGGAAACACCATATATTTT. This codes for CASSPRTDGNTIYF. Complete variable domain (other parts from reference TRBV5-1 and TRBJ1-3): KAGVTQTPRYLIKTRGQQVTLSCSPISGHRSVSWYQQTPGQGLQFLFEYFSETQRNKGNFPGRFSGRQFSNSRSEMNVSTLELGDSALYLCASSPRTDGNTIYFGEGSWLTVV.

The chain uses TRBV11-1 and TRBJ2-1; D is unresolved. V dropped 6 bases and J dropped 3 bases, with 9 bases sitting between them. CDR1 and CDR2 (germline): SGHAT, FQDESV (reference sequence). CDR3 length: 13 residues. The CDR3 here is CASSPRNYNEQFF. The CDR3 DNA is TGTGCCAGCAGTCCCAGGAACTACAATGAGCAGTTCTTC. The full variable domain, in which reference TRBV11-1 and TRBJ2-1 provide the parts outside the CDR3, is EAEVAQSPRYKITEKSQAVAFWCDPISGHATLYWYRQILGQGPELLVQFQDESVVDDSQLPKDRFSAERLKGVDSTLKIQPAELGDSAMYLCASSPRNYNEQFFGPGTRLTVL.

For this clone: Additional DNA sequences in this sample encode the identical CDR3. The chain joins TRBV5-1 to TRBJ2-1; D may be TRBD1 (5 bases). This CDR3 comprises 15 residues. CDR1 SGHRS and CDR2 YFSETQ come from the germline V gene. V lost 0 bases to trimming and J lost 0 bases, with 7 bases between them. CDR3 nucleotide sequence: TGCGCCAGCAGCTTGGGGGGCTCCTCCTACAATGAGCAGTTCTTC. Amino acid sequence: CASSLGGSSYNEQFF. Together with reference TRBV5-1 and TRBJ2-1, the CDR3 gives the full variable domain: KAGVTQTPRYLIKTRGQQVTLSCSPISGHRSVSWYQQTPGQGLQFLFEYFSETQRNKGNFPGRFSGRQFSNSRSEMNVSTLELGDSALYLCASSLGGSSYNEQFFGPGTRLTVL.

This chain joins TRBV5-6 and TRBJ2-2; D gene ambiguous. The V and J ends lost 4 bases and 5 bases respectively, with 15 bases between them. This CDR3 has 15 residues. The germline CDR1 and CDR2 sequences are SGHDT and YYEEEE. CDR3 loop: CASSLFGLLTGELFF. CDR3 bases: TGTGCCAGCAGCCTTTTTGGCCTATTGACCGGGGAGCTGTTTTTT.

This clone was picked up one time. The CDR3 sequence is CASSDPPLTGELFF. DNA of the CDR3: TGTGCCAGCAGTGATCCTCCCCTCACCGGGGAGCTGTTTTTT. This chain joins TRBV2 and TRBJ2-2, with unresolved D. The V and J ends lost 3 bases and 4 bases respectively, with 9 bases between them. Germline V gene lookup returns CDR1 SNHLY and CDR2 FYNNEI. The CDR3 has 14 amino acids.

In the case of this clone: Other DNA sequences in the same sample also yield this CDR3. V and J are TRBV19 and TRBJ2-5; TRBD2 aligns across 12 bases. The CDR3 is made up of 15 amino acids. The germline V gene has CDR1 LNHDA and CDR2 SQIVND (reference sequence). Trimming at V came to 3 bases and at J to 3 bases, leaving 2 bases not matched to a gene. CDR3 sequence reads: CASSILAGGKETQYF. The CDR3 nucleotides read TGTGCCAGTAGTATTCTAGCGGGAGGGAAAGAGACCCAGTACTTC. Full variable domain (rest looked up from reference TRBV19 and TRBJ2-5): DGGITQSPKYLFRKEGQNVTLSCEQNLNHDAMYWYRQDPGQGLRLIYYSQIVNDFQKGDIAEGYSVSREKKESFPLTVTSAQKNPTAFYLCASSILAGGKETQYFGPGTRLLVL.

This chain joins TRBV5-1 and TRBJ2-1; 13 bases are shared with TRBD2. CDR3 length equals 15 residues. Germline lookup yields CDR1 SGHRS and CDR2 YFSETQ. Germline trimming cut 4 bases from V and 7 bases from J; bases unmatched to any gene: 5. The CDR3 is CASSRLAGGMNEQFF. The CDR3 region has the DNA TGCGCCAGCAGCAGACTAGCGGGAGGAATGAATGAGCAGTTCTTC.

This chain joins TRBV29-1 and TRBJ2-1, with 9 positions matching TRBD1. CDR3 length equals 12 residues. V was pared by 6 bases and J by 7 bases, with 4 bases of the junction left unmatched. CDR1 is SQVTM, CDR2 ANQGSEA, per germline. DNA for the CDR3: TGCAGCGTGAACAGGGGGCAGAATGAGCAGTTCTTC. The encoded protein is CSVNRGQNEQFF.

The chain links TRBV2 to TRBJ1-2; D remains ambiguous. Looked up from germline, CDR1 is SNHLY and CDR2 is FYNNEI. This CDR3 has 14 residues. The V end lost 6 bases, the J end lost 3 bases, and 14 bases lay between the germline ends. The CDR3 DNA sequence: TGTGCCAGCAGATCCTTCGGGTTGGACTATGGCTACACCTTC. Protein sequence: CASRSFGLDYGYTF.

The rearrangement uses TRBV6-1 and TRBJ2-5; 8 positions match TRBD2. Germline V lookup: CDR1 MNHNS, CDR2 SASEGT. The trim removed 2 bases at V and 1 base at J, leaving 3 bases unmatched. This CDR3 is 15 amino acids long. The CDR3 coding sequence is TGTGCCAGCAGTGAAAGGGCGGGAGGCCAAGAGACCCAGTACTTC. Translated: CASSERAGGQETQYF.